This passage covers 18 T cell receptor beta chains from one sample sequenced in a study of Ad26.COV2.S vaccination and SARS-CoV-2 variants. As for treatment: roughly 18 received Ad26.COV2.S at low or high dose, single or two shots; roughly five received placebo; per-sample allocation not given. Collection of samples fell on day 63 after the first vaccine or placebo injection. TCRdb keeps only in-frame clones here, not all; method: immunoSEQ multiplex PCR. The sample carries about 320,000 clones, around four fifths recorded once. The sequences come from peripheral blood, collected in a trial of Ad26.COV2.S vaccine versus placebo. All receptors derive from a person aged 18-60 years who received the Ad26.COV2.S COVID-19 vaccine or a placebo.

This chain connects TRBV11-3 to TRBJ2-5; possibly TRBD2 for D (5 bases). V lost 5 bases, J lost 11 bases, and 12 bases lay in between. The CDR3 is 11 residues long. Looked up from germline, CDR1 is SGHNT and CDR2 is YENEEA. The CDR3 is CASSGGIWQYF. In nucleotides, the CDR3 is TGTGCCAGCAGCGGAGGCATTTGGCAGTACTTC. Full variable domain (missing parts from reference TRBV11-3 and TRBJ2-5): EAGVVQSPRYKIIEKKQPVAFWCNPISGHNTLYWYLQNLGQGPELLIRYENEEAVDDSQLPKDRFSAERLKGVDSTLKIQPAELGDSAVYLCASSGGIWQYFGPGTRLLVL.

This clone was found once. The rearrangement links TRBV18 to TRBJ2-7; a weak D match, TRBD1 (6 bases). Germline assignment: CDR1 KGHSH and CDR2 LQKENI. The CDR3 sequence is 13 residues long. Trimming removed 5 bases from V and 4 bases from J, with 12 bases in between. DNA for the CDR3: TGTGCCAGCTCAGGACGGACAGCTTACGAGCAGTACTTC. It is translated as CASSGRTAYEQYF.

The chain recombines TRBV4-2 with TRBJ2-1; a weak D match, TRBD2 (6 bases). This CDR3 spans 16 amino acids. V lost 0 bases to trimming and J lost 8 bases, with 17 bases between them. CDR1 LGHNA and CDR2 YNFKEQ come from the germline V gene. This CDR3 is CASSQDGVEGRDEQFF. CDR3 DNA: TGTGCCAGCAGCCAAGATGGGGTGGAGGGGAGAGATGAGCAGTTCTTC.

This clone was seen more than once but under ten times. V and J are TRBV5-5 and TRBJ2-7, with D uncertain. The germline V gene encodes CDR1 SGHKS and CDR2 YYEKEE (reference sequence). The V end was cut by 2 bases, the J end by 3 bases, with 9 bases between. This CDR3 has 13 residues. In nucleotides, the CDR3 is TGTGCCAGCAGCTTCCTCGGGCACTACGAGCAGTACTTC. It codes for CASSFLGHYEQYF.

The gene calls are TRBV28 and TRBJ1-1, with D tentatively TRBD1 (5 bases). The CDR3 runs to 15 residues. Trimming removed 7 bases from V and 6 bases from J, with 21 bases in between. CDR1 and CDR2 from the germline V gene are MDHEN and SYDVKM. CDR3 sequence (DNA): TGTGCCAGCACTCCTGCCAAGGGGATGGGAGCTGAAGCTTTCTTT. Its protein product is CASTPAKGMGAEAFF. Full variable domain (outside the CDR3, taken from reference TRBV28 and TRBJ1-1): DVKVTQSSRYLVKRTGEKVFLECVQDMDHENMFWYRQDPGLGLRLIYFSYDVKMKEKGDIPEGYSVSREKKERFSLILESASTNQTSMYLCASTPAKGMGAEAFFGQGTRLTVV.

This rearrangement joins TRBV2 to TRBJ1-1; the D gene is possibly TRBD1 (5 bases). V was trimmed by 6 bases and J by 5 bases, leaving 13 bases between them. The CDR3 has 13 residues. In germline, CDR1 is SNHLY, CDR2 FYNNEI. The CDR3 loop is CASRRGGATEAFF. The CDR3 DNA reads TGTGCCAGCAGGAGGGGTGGGGCTACTGAAGCTTTCTTT. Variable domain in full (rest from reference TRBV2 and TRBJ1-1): EPEVTQTPSHQVTQMGQEVILRCVPISNHLYFYWYRQILGQKVEFLVSFYNNEISEKSEIFDDQFSVERPDGSNFTLKIRSTKLEDSAMYFCASRRGGATEAFFGQGTRLTVV.

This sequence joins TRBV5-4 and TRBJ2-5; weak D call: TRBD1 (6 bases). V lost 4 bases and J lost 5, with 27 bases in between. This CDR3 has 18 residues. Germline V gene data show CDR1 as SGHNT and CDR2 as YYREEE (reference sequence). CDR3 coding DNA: TGTGCCAGCAGCCCAGAACAGGGTTCCATTCGTGGTGTGGAGACCCAGTACTTC. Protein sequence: CASSPEQGSIRGVETQYF.

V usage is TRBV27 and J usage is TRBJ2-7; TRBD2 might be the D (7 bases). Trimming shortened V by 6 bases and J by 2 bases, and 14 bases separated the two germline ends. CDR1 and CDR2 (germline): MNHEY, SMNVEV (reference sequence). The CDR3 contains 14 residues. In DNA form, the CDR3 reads TGTGCCAGCAGCTTCTGGGGGGGCGCCTACGAGCAGTACTTC. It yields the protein CASSFWGGAYEQYF.

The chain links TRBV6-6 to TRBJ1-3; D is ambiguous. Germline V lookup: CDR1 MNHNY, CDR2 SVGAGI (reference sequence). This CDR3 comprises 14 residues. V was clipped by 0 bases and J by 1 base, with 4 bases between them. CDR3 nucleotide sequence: TGTGCCAGCAGTTACTCAGCTTCTGGAAACACCATATATTTT. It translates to CASSYSASGNTIYF.

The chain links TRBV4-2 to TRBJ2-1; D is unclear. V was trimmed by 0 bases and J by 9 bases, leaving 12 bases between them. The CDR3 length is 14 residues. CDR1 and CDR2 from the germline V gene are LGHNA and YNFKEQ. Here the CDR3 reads CASSQDKTAGEQFF. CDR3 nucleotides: TGTGCCAGCAGCCAAGATAAAACAGCAGGTGAGCAGTTCTTC.

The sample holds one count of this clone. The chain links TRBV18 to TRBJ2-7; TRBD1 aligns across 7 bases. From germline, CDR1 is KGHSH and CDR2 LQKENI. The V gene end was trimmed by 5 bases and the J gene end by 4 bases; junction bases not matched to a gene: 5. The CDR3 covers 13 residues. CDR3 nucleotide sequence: TGTGCCAGCTCATTAAACAGGGGATACGAGCAGTACTTC. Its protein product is CASSLNRGYEQYF. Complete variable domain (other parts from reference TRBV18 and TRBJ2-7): NAGVMQNPRHLVRRRGQEARLRCSPMKGHSHVYWYRQLPEEGLKFMVYLQKENIIDESGMPKERFSAEFPKEGPSILRIQQVVRGDSAAYFCASSLNRGYEQYFGPGTRLTVT.

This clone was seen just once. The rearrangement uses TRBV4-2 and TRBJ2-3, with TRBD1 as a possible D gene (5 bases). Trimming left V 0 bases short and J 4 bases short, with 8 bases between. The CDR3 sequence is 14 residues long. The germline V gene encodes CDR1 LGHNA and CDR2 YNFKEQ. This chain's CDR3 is CASSQEPGPDTQYF. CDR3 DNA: TGTGCCAGCAGCCAAGAGCCAGGGCCAGATACGCAGTATTTT.

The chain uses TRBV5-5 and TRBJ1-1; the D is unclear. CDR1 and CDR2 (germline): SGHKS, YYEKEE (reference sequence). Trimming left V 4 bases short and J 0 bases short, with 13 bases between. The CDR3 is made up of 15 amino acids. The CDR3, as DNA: TGTGCCAGCAGCCGATCTGCGGGTTTGAACACTGAAGCTTTCTTT. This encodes CASSRSAGLNTEAFF.

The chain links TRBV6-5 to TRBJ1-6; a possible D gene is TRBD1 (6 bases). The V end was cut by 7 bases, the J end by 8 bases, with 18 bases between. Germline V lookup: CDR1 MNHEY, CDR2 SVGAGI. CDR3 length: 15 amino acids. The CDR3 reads CASTRTADNDSPLHF. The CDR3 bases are TGTGCCAGCACACGGACAGCGGACAACGATTCACCCCTCCACTTT.

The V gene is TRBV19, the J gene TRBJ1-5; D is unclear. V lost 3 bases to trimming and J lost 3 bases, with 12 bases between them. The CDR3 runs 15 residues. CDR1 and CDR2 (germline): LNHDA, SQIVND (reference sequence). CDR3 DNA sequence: TGTGCCAGTAGTATCCGACGGACCTTCAATCAGCCCCAGCATTTT. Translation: CASSIRRTFNQPQHF.

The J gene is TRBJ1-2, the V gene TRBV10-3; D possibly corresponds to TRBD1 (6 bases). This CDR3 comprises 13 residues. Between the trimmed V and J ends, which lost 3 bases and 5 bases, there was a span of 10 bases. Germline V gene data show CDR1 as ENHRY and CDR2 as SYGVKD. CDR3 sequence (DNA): TGTGCCATCAGTGAACAGGGAGTATATGGCTACACCTTC. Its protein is CAISEQGVYGYTF.

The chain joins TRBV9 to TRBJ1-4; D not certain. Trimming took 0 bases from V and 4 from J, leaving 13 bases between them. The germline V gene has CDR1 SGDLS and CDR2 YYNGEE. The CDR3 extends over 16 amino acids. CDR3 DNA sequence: TGTGCCAGCAGCGTAGAAGGATCGGGAATTAATGAAAAACTGTTTTTT. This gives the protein CASSVEGSGINEKLFF.

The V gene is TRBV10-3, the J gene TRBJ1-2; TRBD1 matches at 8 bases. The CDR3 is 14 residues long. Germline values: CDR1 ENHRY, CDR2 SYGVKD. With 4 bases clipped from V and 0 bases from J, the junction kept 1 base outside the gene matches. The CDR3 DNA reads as TGTGCCATCAGTGGGGACAGGACTAACTATGGCTACACCTTC. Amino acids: CAISGDRTNYGYTF.